This T cell receptor beta chain was observed in a study of early T cells in non-severe SARS-CoV-2 infection. Unique molecular identifier tags were affixed to discrete cDNA molecules. TCRdb ran MiXCR on the 5' RACE reads and lists one entry per CDR3 protein. This table holds tens of thousands of distinct CDR3 sequences, around 15% found once. The CDR3 sequence is 12 residues long. Per germline, CDR1 SQVTM and CDR2 ANQGSEA. V shed 6 bases and J shed 1 base, with 9 bases lying between them. Specimen: whole blood. This clonotype originated in an adult who was a healthcare worker with PCR-confirmed SARS-CoV-2 infection or an uninfected control (not recorded which). The chain employs TRBV29-1 and TRBJ2-5, with a weak D call TRBD2 (6 bases). CDR3 in amino acids: CSVGLLQETQYF. In nucleotides, the CDR3 is TGCAGCGTGGGACTTCTCCAAGAGACCCAGTACTTC.